These 3 T cell receptor beta chains were sequenced from one sample in a study of T cells in Graves' hyperthyroidism and ophthalmopathy. Amplified TCR beta CDR3 regions came from RNA transcripts. The HTBI set primed first-round TCR CDR3 RT-PCR. TCRdb redid the calling of the multiplex PCR reads with MiXCR, one entry per CDR3 protein. The sample yields more than 500,000 distinct CDR3 sequences, approximately 14% seen once. The sequencing input was blood. The receptors here all came from a woman in her thirties or forties with Graves' ophthalmopathy.

The sample holds many counts of this clonotype. The chain joins TRBV29-1 to TRBJ2-7; D not certain. The CDR3 covers 14 residues. The V gene's germline CDR1 is SQVTM and CDR2 ANQGSEA. V shed 3 bases and J shed 5 bases, with 17 bases lying between them. As DNA, the CDR3 is TGCAGCGTTGAGGTGGGTGGAGTGGGGAACGAGCAGTACTTC. Amino acid sequence: CSVEVGGVGNEQYF.

This clonotype came up many times. The J gene is TRBJ1-6, the V gene TRBV6-5; TRBD1 might be the D (5 bases). The CDR3 extends over 15 amino acids. Germline assignment: CDR1 MNHEY and CDR2 SVGAGI. The V end was cut by 2 bases, the J end by 6 bases, with 11 bases between. CDR3 region: CASSYAYDSNSPLHF. The CDR3, as DNA: TGTGCCAGCAGTTACGCGTACGACAGTAATTCACCCCTCCACTTT.

This clonotype occurred a few times. At one end, the junction sequence differs from germline, possibly due to a read error. The chain combines TRBV28 with TRBJ2-5, with D tentatively TRBD1 (6 bases). The germline gives CDR1 MDHEN, CDR2 SYDVKM. The CDR3 is 15 amino acids. CDR3 loop: CTSSLGEGVGETQYF. DNA for the CDR3: TGTACCAGCAGTTTAGGCGAGGGGGTGGGAGAGACCCAGTACTTC.